The present T cell receptor beta chain was sequenced within a study of blood T cells in healthy people across ages (dated by TCRdb to the mid-2010s). Background on the whole study: In model experiments, template switching captured roughly one uniquely barcoded TCR beta cDNA molecule for every two T cells. The study analyzed two additional independent replicas of 1 million unique cDNA reads from the same blood draw for two donors, one aged 18 to 30 and one aged 80 or older. Donors were grouped into four age groups: young (average 16 years), middle-aged (39), aged (about 60) and long-lived (roughly 80). To avoid experimental bias, donors of different ages were distributed randomly across sequencing lanes. To track age-related changes in TCR beta repertoire diversity, the study relied on deep sequencing normalized with unique cDNA molecular identifiers.

Donors were about 36 systemically healthy Caucasian individuals from Russia aged roughly 6 to 95 years. Ten milliliters of peripheral blood were drawn from each donor into EDTA-treated Vacutainer tubes. PBMCs were isolated by Ficoll-Paque density-gradient centrifugation, with at least 6 million obtained per sample. Total RNA was extracted from PBMCs with Trizol reagent, with at least 6 micrograms obtained per sample. The percentages of naive CD45RAhigh/CD27high T cells were determined by flow cytometry on a PBMC aliquot from every donor. Reading the germline V gene gives CDR1 MNHEY and CDR2 SVGEGT. Here V drops 5 bases and J drops 3 bases, and the junction holds 10 bases not matched to any gene. Its CDR3 holds 16 amino acids, cysteine through phenylalanine. Just the 48-base CDR3 DNA is kept, in frame starting at base 1. As for this clonotype: The antigen it recognizes is unknown. No base-level quality is on record; no much larger clone is a single base apart.

The library was generated by 5' RACE. TCRdb shows the sequencer as Illumina HiSeq 2500. The second PCR ran for about 6 to 12 cycles and used a J-beta primer mix along with a sample-barcoded 5' primer. A template-switch 5' adaptor carrying 12 random nucleotides introduced a unique molecular identifier onto each TCR beta cDNA molecule. At least 2.5 million CDR3-containing paired-end reads were obtained from each sample. The Mint cDNA synthesis kit, primed by a TRBC-specific oligonucleotide, was used to synthesize first-strand cDNA from all RNA. All cDNA was treated with uracil-DNA glycosylase and then went through a first 18-cycle PCR with the universal primers M1SS and BC2_uni_R. The authors' pipeline ran thus. Each sample was normalized by randomly selecting 1 million high-quality reads, each carrying a distinct molecular identifier. Reads sharing molecular identifiers were discarded rather than binned into consensus sequences. MiTCR, set to a Q25 quality threshold and the strictest error-elimination algorithm, was used for CDR3 identification, clonotype clustering and error correction. A nonparametric unseen species model using Euler transformation provided a lower-bound estimate of total TCR beta diversity. TCRdb handled the public reads itself, with Q25 trimming in fastp and clone calling in MiXCR, and kept productive beta chains. Every CDR3 protein is listed once, alongside the most common genes and DNA of its rows. TCRdb, not the original authors, processed these V and J calls. The sample table shows some 1,500,000 distinct CDR3 sequences, and under 55% are seen once. Around 4% of the sample is in the top ten clones.

The research as a whole found: Observed TCR beta diversity per million T cells fell roughly linearly with age, and a significant reduction was already apparent by age approximately 41. Estimates of total diversity based on one million sequenced T cells were regarded as lower bounds and as underestimates. Donor CMV infection status was unknown, potentially confounding age-related changes in expanded clonotypes. Conclusive comparison of naive and antigen-experienced compartments was prevented by the profiling of bulk unsorted PBMCs. A strong correlation was found between observed TCR beta diversity and the percentage of naive T cells measured by flow cytometry. Compared with the aged group, the long-lived group had more naive CD4+ T cells, fewer expanded clones and increased TCR diversity, a pattern suggesting age selection.

The sequenced sample was blood. Recombination linked TRBV6-2 or TRBV6-3 to TRBJ2-7; 10 of the junction bases match TRBD1. The source of this sequence is a young woman in good health. The nucleotides are TGTGCCAGCAGTCTCCGGGACAGGGGCCCCTACTACGAGCAGTACTTC. Its amino acids are CASSLRDRGPYYEQYF.